This T cell receptor (beta chain) originates from a study of CD8+ T cells in alopecia areata. The study team obtained lesional scalp punch biopsies and peripheral blood from alopecia areata patients. The CDR3 sequence is 16 residues long. Germline V gene lookup returns CDR1 KGHSH and CDR2 LQKENI. The germline V and J ends were trimmed by 0 bases and 3 bases, with 15 bases remaining between them. Following extraction, RNA underwent reverse transcription to cDNA, which served as the sequencing template. The data were produced by immunoSEQ multiplex PCR, yet TCRdb's version contains in-frame clones alone and is incomplete. The sample carries approximately 9,800 clones, approximately 61% recorded once.

This chain uses TRBV18 with TRBJ2-7; D call uncertain. Source material: skin. The clonotype originates from a human donor with alopecia areata. For the CDR3, the DNA is TGTGCCAGCTCACCACCGGGTTTTCACAGCTTCTACGAGCAGTACTTC. It specifies CASSPPGFHSFYEQYF.